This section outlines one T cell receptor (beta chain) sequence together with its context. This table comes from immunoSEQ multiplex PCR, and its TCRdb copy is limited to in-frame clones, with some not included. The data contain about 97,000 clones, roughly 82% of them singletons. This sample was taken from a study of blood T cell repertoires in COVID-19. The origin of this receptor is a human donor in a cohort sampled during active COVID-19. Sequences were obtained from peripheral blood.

CDR3 bases: TGCGCCAGCAGCTTTGGGGGGGCAGGTGGCACTGAAGCTTTCTTT. Translation: CASSFGGAGGTEAFF. The chain combines TRBV5-1 with TRBJ1-1, with D perhaps matching TRBD1 (6 bases). CDR1 is SGHRS, CDR2 YFSETQ, per germline. Trimming pared 2 bases from V and 4 bases from J, leaving 15 bases between. The CDR3 is 15 residues long.